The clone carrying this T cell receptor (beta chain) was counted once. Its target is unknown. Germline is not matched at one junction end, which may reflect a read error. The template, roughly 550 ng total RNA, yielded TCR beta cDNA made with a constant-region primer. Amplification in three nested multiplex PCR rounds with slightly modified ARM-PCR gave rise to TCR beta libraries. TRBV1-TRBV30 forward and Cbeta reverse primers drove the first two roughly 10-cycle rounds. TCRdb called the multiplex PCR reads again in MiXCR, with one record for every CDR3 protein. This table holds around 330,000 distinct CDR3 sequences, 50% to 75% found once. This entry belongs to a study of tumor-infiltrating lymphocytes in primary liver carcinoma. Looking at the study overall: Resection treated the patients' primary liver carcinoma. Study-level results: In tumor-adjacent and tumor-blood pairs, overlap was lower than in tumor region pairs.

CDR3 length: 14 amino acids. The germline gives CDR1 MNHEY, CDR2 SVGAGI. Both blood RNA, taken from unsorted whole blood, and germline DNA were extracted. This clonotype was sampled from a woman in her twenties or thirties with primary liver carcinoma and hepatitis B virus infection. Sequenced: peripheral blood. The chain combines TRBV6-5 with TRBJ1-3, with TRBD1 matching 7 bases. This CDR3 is CVSSRDRELNTIYF. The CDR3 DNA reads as TGTGTCAGCAGTCGTGACAGGGAGCTAAACACCATATATTTT.